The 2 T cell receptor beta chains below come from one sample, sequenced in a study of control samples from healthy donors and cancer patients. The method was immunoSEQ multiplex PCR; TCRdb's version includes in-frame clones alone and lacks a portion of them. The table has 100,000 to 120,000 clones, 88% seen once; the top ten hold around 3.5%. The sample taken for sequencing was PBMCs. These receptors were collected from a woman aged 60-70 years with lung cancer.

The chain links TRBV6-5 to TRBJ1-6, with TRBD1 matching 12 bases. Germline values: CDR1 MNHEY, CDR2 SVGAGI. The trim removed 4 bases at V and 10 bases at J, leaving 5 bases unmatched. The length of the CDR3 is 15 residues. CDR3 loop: CASSSSGTGGSPLHF. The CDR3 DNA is TGTGCCAGCAGTTCCTCCGGGACAGGGGGCTCACCCCTCCACTTT.

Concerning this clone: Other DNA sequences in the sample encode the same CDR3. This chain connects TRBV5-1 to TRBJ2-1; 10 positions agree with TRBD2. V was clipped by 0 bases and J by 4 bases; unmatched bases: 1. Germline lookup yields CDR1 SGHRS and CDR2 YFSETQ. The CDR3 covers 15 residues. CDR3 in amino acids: CASSLGLAGYNEQFF. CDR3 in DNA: TGCGCCAGCAGCTTGGGACTAGCGGGTTACAATGAGCAGTTCTTC. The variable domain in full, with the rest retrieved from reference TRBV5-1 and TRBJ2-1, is KAGVTQTPRYLIKTRGQQVTLSCSPISGHRSVSWYQQTPGQGLQFLFEYFSETQRNKGNFPGRFSGRQFSNSRSEMNVSTLELGDSALYLCASSLGLAGYNEQFFGPGTRLTVL.